Reported below is one TCR beta chain. The table came from immunoSEQ multiplex PCR; TCRdb's copy has only in-frame clones and leaves some out. Of almost 250,000 clones listed, roughly 83% are singletons. This entry is derived from a study of blood T cell repertoires in COVID-19. The CDR3 has 16 residues. The ends were cut back, 1 base at V and 0 bases at J, with 11 bases in the middle. Germline V CDR1 and CDR2: SGHNT, YENEEA. This sequence joins TRBV11-3 and TRBJ2-3; D unclear. The sample taken for sequencing was peripheral blood. This receptor was obtained from a woman older than 75 with COVID-19, enrolled during active disease. The CDR3 protein is CASSLGSETSTDTQYF. The CDR3 DNA reads TGTGCCAGCAGCTTAGGGTCTGAGACTAGCACAGATACGCAGTATTTT.